This T cell receptor (beta chain) derives from a study of T cells in Graves' hyperthyroidism and ophthalmopathy. Amplification targeted TCR beta CDR3 regions from RNA transcripts. The TCR CDR3 first-round RT-PCR relied on the HTBI primer set. A single record per CDR3 protein comes from TCRdb applying MiXCR to the multiplex PCR reads. The repertoire includes some 690,000 distinct CDR3 sequences, about 18% of them detected once, and about 16% sits in the top ten. This clonotype was seen ten or more times. What was sequenced was blood. This receptor was taken from a man aged 45 to 65 with Graves' hyperthyroidism.

CDR3 sequence reads: CASSLLGLAGPYEQYF. The CDR3 DNA follows: TGTGCCAGCAGCTTACTTGGACTAGCGGGACCCTACGAGCAGTACTTC. This rearrangement joins TRBV11-2 to TRBJ2-7; TRBD2 matches at 12 bases. V dropped 2 bases and J dropped 2; count of bases not matched to a gene: 4. CDR3 length equals 16 residues. Germline CDR1 is SGHAT and CDR2 is FQNNGV.